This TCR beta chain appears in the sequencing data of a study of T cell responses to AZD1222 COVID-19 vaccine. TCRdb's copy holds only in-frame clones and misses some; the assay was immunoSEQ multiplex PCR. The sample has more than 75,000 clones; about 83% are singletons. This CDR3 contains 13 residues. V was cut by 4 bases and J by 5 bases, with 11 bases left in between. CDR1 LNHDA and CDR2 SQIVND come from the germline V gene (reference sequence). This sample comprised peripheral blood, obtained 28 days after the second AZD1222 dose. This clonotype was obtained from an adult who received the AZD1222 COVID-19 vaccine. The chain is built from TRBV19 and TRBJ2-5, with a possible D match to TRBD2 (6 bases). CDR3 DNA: TGTGCCAGTAGTAAACGGGAGTTGGAGACCCAGTACTTC. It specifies CASSKRELETQYF.